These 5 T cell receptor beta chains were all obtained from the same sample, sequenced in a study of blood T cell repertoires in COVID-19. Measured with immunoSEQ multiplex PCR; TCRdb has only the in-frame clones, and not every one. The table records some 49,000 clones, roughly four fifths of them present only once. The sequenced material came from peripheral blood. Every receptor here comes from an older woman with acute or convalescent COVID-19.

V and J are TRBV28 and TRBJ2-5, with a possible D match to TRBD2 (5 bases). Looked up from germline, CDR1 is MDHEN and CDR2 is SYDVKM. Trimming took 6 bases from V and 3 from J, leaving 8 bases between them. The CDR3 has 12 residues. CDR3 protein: CASRGDKETQYF. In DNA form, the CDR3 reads TGTGCCAGCAGGGGAGACAAAGAGACCCAGTACTTC.

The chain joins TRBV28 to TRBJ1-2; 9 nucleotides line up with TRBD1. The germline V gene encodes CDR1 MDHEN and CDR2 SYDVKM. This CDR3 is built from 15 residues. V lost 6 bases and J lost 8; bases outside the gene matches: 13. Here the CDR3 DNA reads TGTGCCAGCAGGCATCGGGACAGGGAGTCGTTCGGCTACACCTTC. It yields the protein CASRHRDRESFGYTF.

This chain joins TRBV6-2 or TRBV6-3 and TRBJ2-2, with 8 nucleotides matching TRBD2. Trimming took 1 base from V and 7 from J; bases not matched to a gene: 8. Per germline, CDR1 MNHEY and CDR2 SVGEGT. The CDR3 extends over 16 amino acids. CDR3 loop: CASSYLPGGLNGELFF. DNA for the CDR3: TGTGCCAGCAGTTACTTGCCGGGGGGGCTGAACGGGGAGCTGTTTTTT.

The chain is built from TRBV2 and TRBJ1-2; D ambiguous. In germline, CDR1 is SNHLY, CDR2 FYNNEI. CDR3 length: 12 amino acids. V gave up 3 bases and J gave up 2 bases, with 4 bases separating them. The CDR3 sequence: CASSDQNYGYTF. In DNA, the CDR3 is TGTGCCAGCAGTGACCAGAACTATGGCTACACCTTC.

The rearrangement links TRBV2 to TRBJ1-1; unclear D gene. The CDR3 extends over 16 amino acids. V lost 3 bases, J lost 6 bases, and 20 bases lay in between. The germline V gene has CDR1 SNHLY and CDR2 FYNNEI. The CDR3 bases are TGTGCCAGCAGTGAGGAGCCTCGGCTACCCGGATCTGAAGCTTTCTTT. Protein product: CASSEEPRLPGSEAFF.